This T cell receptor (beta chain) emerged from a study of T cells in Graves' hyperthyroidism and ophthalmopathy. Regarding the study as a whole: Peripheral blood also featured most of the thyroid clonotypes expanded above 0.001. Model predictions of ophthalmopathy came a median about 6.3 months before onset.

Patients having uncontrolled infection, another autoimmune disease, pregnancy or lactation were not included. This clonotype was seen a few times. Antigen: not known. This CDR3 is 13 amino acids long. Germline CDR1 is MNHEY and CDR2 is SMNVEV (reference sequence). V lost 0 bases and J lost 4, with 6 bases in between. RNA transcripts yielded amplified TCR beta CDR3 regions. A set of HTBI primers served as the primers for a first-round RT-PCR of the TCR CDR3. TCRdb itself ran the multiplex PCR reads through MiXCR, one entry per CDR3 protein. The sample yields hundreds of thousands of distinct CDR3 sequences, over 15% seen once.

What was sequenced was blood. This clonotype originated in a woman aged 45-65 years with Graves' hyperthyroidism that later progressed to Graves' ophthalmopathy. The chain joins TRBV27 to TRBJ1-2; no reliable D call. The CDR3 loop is CASSLSSLYGYTF. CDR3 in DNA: TGTGCCAGCAGTTTATCATCCCTCTATGGCTACACCTTC.